These 17 T cell receptor beta chains were all obtained from the same sample, sequenced in a study of neoadjuvant anti-PD-1 for oral cavity cancer. Here immunoSEQ multiplex PCR was the method, and the copy in TCRdb shows in-frame clones only, minus some. The profile covers approximately 67,000 clones, with around four fifths appearing a single time and about 3.4% taken by the ten largest. The sequencing used PBMCs, collected before nivolumab (anti-PD-1) treatment. The source is a person between 40 and 79 years old with oral cavity squamous cell carcinoma.

V and J are TRBV5-6 and TRBJ1-2; 10 nucleotides match TRBD1. Unmatched junction bases numbered 5, after V lost 4 bases and J lost 8 bases. Germline lookup yields CDR1 SGHDT and CDR2 YYEEEE. The CDR3 has 13 residues. Written as DNA, the CDR3 is TGTGCCAGCAGCCTAGGACAGGGGGAAGGCTACACCTTC. Translating it yields CASSLGQGEGYTF.

The V gene is TRBV2, the J gene TRBJ2-3; TRBD2 matches 7 bases. The CDR3 totals 16 residues. Trimming removed 1 base from V and 5 bases from J; junction bases left unmatched: 9. In germline, CDR1 is SNHLY, CDR2 FYNNEI. CDR3 bases: TGTGCCAGCAGTGAAGGCGGGAGTGGGTTTTTAGATACGCAGTATTTT. This codes for CASSEGGSGFLDTQYF.

The V and J genes are TRBV5-1 and TRBJ1-4, with no clear D. The ends were cut back, 0 bases at V and 4 bases at J, with 7 bases in the middle. The germline CDR1 and CDR2 sequences are SGHRS and YFSETQ. This CDR3 has 14 residues. The DNA of the CDR3 is TGCGCCAGCAGCTTGGGGGTGCATAATGAAAAACTGTTTTTT. Residues: CASSLGVHNEKLFF.

There are a few counts of this clone. The chain is built from TRBV2 and TRBJ2-5; 10 nucleotides match TRBD2. Per the germline V gene, CDR1 is SNHLY and CDR2 is FYNNEI. The CDR3 is made up of 15 amino acids. Germline trimming cut 7 bases from V and 2 bases from J; bases unmatched to any gene: 7. The CDR3 region has the DNA TGTGCCAGCACCGTAGAAGCGGGGGGGCAAGAGACCCAGTACTTC. Protein: CASTVEAGGQETQYF.

The V and J genes are TRBV5-5 and TRBJ2-1; D is ambiguous. V lost 3 bases to trimming and J lost 2 bases, with 15 bases between them. CDR3 length equals 16 residues. CDR1 is SGHKS, CDR2 YYEKEE, per germline (reference sequence). CDR3 region: CASSWSLRFPYNEQFF. DNA of the CDR3: TGTGCCAGCAGCTGGAGCTTACGTTTCCCCTACAATGAGCAGTTCTTC. The complete variable domain, with remaining parts taken from reference TRBV5-5 and TRBJ2-1, reads DAGVTQSPTHLIKTRGQQVTLRCSPISGHKSVSWYQQVLGQGPQFIFQYYEKEERGRGNFPDRFSARQFPNYSSELNVNALLLGDSALYLCASSWSLRFPYNEQFFGPGTRLTVL.

The chain joins TRBV4-2 to TRBJ2-7; no clear D gene. The V end lost 4 bases, the J end lost 4 bases, and 14 bases lay between the germline ends. Germline loops: CDR1 LGHNA, CDR2 YNFKEQ. CDR3 length: 14 amino acids. The CDR3 loop is CASSRLAGRYEQYF. In nucleotides, the CDR3 is TGTGCCAGCAGCCGATTAGCAGGTCGATACGAGCAGTACTTC.

The chain is built from TRBV15 and TRBJ1-2; TRBD1 might be the D (5 bases). Trimming took 0 bases from V and 4 from J, leaving 12 bases between them. The germline gives CDR1 LNHNV, CDR2 YYDKDF (reference sequence). The CDR3 runs 15 residues. CDR3 sequence: CATSRDKGGAYGYTF. CDR3 nucleotides: TGTGCCACCAGCAGAGATAAGGGAGGGGCCTATGGCTACACCTTC.

V gene TRBV28 combines with J gene TRBJ2-1; 11 nucleotides agree with TRBD1. Germline V gives CDR1 MDHEN, CDR2 SYDVKM. The CDR3 is made up of 16 amino acids. J was trimmed by 10 bases and V by 6 bases; bases with no gene match: 14. The CDR3 sequence is CASSQVGQGAVGEQFF. In DNA, the CDR3 is TGTGCCAGCAGCCAAGTCGGACAGGGGGCTGTGGGGGAGCAGTTCTTC.

The V call is TRBV5-1, the J call TRBJ1-2, with 7 positions matching TRBD1. J lost 0 bases, V lost 1 base, and 6 bases had no gene match. From germline, CDR1 is SGHRS and CDR2 YFSETQ. CDR3 length equals 16 residues. The CDR3 bases are TGCGCCAGCAGCTTGCGACAGGGAAGGACTAACTATGGCTACACCTTC. Encoded protein: CASSLRQGRTNYGYTF.

CDR3 region: CASSLMWNSGRAGTGELFF. The DNA for the CDR3 is TGTGCCAGTAGCCTCATGTGGAATAGCGGGAGGGCCGGGACCGGGGAGCTGTTTTTT. The chain couples TRBV19 to TRBJ2-2, with 11 bases lining up with TRBD2. This CDR3 region has 19 residues. After removal of 6 bases from V and 5 bases from J, the junction contained 17 bases not matched to a gene. CDR1 is LNHDA and CDR2 is SQIVND in the germline V gene (reference sequence).

The chain couples TRBV12-5 to TRBJ1-2, with TRBD1 matching over 8 bases. Germline CDR1 is LGHNT and CDR2 is FRNRAP. Trimming removed 2 bases from V and 4 bases from J; junction bases left unmatched: 9. The CDR3 has 16 residues. The CDR3 bases are TGTGCTAGTGGTTTGACCCCGGGACAGGCGCCCTATGGCTACACCTTC. Its translation is CASGLTPGQAPYGYTF.

The DNA of the CDR3 is TGTGCCAGCAGCAACAGGAACTATGGCTACACCTTC. Its translation is CASSNRNYGYTF. The chain has TRBV28 and TRBJ1-2, with D possibly TRBD1 on 5 matching bases. The CDR3 has 12 residues. The germline V and J ends were trimmed by 6 bases and 2 bases, with 7 bases remaining between them. Per germline, CDR1 MDHEN and CDR2 SYDVKM.

The chain uses TRBV6-1 and TRBJ2-7, with 12 nucleotides matching TRBD1. Germline V CDR1 and CDR2: MNHNS, SASEGT. This CDR3 contains 15 residues. V gave up 7 bases and J gave up 7 bases; unmatched junction bases: 11. The CDR3 coding sequence is TGTGCCAGCAATGACCCGGGACAGGGGGCAGGTGAGCAGTACTTC. Its protein is CASNDPGQGAGEQYF.

The gene calls are TRBV6-5 and TRBJ1-5, with D perhaps TRBD1 (5 bases). V lost 4 bases and J 6 bases, leaving 13 bases between the germline ends. Germline CDR1 MNHEY, CDR2 SVGAGI. The CDR3 is made up of 14 amino acids. CDR3 in DNA: TGTGCCAGCAGTTCAGGGCAGGGCGGTCAGCCCCAGCATTTT. Translation gives CASSSGQGGQPQHF.

This chain links TRBV10-3 with TRBJ2-3, with D tentatively TRBD1 or TRBD2 (7 bases each). The CDR3 spans 16 residues. Trimming pared 10 bases from V and 5 bases from J, leaving 25 bases between. Germline loops: CDR1 ENHRY, CDR2 SYGVKD. Here the CDR3 DNA reads TGTGCCACCGTCTTGGCCGAGGGGGCTAGCGGAGATACGCAGTATTTT. This encodes CATVLAEGASGDTQYF.

The V and J genes are TRBV18 and TRBJ2-7; TRBD2 agrees at 8 bases. V shed 2 bases, J shed 6 bases, and the junction held 6 bases outside the gene matches. Germline V lookup: CDR1 KGHSH, CDR2 LQKENI. The CDR3 contains 14 residues. Written as DNA, the CDR3 is TGTGCCAGCTCACCAACGGCGGGGGGTGGCGAGCAGTACTTC. It translates to CASSPTAGGGEQYF.

The rearrangement links TRBV19 to TRBJ1-1; 8 nucleotides agree with TRBD1. The V gene's germline CDR1 is LNHDA and CDR2 SQIVND (reference sequence). The J segment lost 10 bases and the V segment lost 4 bases, leaving 8 bases of the junction unmatched. The CDR3 totals 13 residues. In DNA, the CDR3 is TGTGCCAGTAGTACCGTGGACAGGGCGGTAGCTTTCTTT. This encodes CASSTVDRAVAFF. The full variable domain, rest sourced from reference TRBV19 and TRBJ1-1, is DGGITQSPKYLFRKEGQNVTLSCEQNLNHDAMYWYRQDPGQGLRLIYYSQIVNDFQKGDIAEGYSVSREKKESFPLTVTSAQKNPTAFYLCASSTVDRAVAFFGQGTRLTVV.